This entry lists 6 T cell receptor beta chains sequenced from one sample in a study of T cell responses to AZD1222 COVID-19 vaccine. The repertoire was sequenced with immunoSEQ multiplex PCR; TCRdb's copy has only in-frame clones and lacks some. The top ten clones hold roughly 1.2% of a sample with around 80,000 clones, about 85% of them seen once. This specimen consisted of peripheral blood, obtained 28 days after the second AZD1222 dose. Every receptor here comes from an adult who received the AZD1222 COVID-19 vaccine.

The chain employs TRBV6-5 and TRBJ1-6; 7 bases line up with TRBD1. Trimming at V came to 5 bases and at J to 6 bases, leaving 7 bases not matched to a gene. This CDR3 has 15 residues. CDR1 is MNHEY, CDR2 SVGAGI, per germline. CDR3 bases: TGTGCCAGCAGTCAGACCCGGGACAGTAATTCACCCCTCCACTTT. This translates into CASSQTRDSNSPLHF.

This rearrangement joins TRBV2 to TRBJ1-3, with D possibly TRBD1 on 6 matching bases. V shed 6 bases and J shed 2 bases, with 11 bases lying between them. CDR3 length: 14 amino acids. Per the germline V gene, CDR1 is SNHLY and CDR2 is FYNNEI. CDR3 bases: TGTGCCAGCAGGGAGGCAGGGGCTGGAAACACCATATATTTT. Translated: CASREAGAGNTIYF.

The chain carries TRBV5-6 and TRBJ1-2; D unresolved. V lost 4 bases and J 8 bases, leaving 27 bases between the germline ends. Germline V gene data show CDR1 as SGHDT and CDR2 as YYEEEE. This CDR3 has 17 residues. CDR3 loop: CASSLRTSVKGAKGYTF. In nucleotides, the CDR3 is TGTGCCAGCAGCCTGCGGACCTCGGTGAAGGGAGCGAAAGGCTACACCTTC.

This chain connects TRBV19 to TRBJ1-1, with 8 bases matching TRBD1. Trimming removed 6 bases from V and 2 bases from J; junction bases left unmatched: 2. Germline V gene data show CDR1 as LNHDA and CDR2 as SQIVND (reference sequence). The CDR3 has 13 amino acids. CDR3 amino acids: CASRGQGNTEAFF. The CDR3 region has the DNA TGTGCCAGTAGAGGACAGGGTAACACTGAAGCTTTCTTT.

The rearrangement uses TRBV6-5 and TRBJ2-2; D unclear. V was cut by 7 bases and J by 6 bases, with 12 bases left in between. Germline-derived CDR1 and CDR2 are MNHEY and SVGAGI. There are 13 residues in the CDR3. The CDR3 DNA follows: TGTGCCAGCACAGATCAGGATCCCGGGGAGCTGTTTTTT. Protein sequence: CASTDQDPGELFF.

The rearrangement joins TRBV7-6 to TRBJ1-5; D is unresolved. V was pared by 4 bases and J by 4 bases, with 8 bases between. Germline V gene lookup returns CDR1 SGHVS and CDR2 FNYEAQ. This CDR3 is built from 13 residues. The CDR3 is CASSWTQNQPQHF. The CDR3 DNA reads TGTGCCAGCAGCTGGACGCAGAATCAGCCCCAGCATTTT.